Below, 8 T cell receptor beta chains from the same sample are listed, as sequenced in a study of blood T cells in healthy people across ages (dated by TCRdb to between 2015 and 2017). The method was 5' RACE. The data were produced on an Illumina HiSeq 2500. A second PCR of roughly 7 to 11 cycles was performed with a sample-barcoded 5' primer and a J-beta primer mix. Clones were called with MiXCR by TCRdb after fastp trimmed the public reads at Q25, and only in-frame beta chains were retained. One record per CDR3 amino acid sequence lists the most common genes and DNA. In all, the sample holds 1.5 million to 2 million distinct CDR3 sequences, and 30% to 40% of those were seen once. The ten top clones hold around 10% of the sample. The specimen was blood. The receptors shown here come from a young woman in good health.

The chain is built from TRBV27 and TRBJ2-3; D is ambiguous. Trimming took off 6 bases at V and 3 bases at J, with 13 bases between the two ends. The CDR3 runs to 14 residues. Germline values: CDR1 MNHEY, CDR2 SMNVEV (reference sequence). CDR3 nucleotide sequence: TGTGCCAGCAGCCCCAATTTGTGGACAGATACGCAGTATTTT. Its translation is CASSPNLWTDTQYF.

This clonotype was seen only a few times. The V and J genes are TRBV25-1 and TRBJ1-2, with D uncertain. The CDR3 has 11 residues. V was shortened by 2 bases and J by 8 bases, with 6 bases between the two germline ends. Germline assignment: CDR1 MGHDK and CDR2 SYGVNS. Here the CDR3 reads CASSEGVGYTF. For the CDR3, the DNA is TGTGCCAGCAGTGAAGGGGTCGGCTACACCTTC.

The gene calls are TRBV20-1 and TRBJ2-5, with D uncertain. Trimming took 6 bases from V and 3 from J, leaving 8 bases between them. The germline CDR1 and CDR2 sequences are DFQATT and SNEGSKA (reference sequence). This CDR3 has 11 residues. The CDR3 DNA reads TGCAGTGCCCCTATGAAAGAGACCCAGTACTTC. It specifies CSAPMKETQYF.

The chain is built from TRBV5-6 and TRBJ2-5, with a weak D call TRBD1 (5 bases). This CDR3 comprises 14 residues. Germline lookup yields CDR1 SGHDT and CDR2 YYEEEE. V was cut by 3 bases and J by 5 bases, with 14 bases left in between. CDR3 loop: CASSYQDWGETQYF. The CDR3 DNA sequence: TGTGCCAGCAGCTACCAAGACTGGGGCGAGACCCAGTACTTC.

CDR3 region: CASSQQVRNRPQHF. Written as DNA, the CDR3 is TGTGCCAGCAGTCAACAGGTGAGGAACCGGCCCCAGCATTTT. The chain links TRBV12-3 or TRBV12-4 to TRBJ1-5; D perhaps matches TRBD1 (5 bases). V gave up 5 bases and J gave up 9 bases, with 17 bases separating them. The CDR3 runs 14 residues.

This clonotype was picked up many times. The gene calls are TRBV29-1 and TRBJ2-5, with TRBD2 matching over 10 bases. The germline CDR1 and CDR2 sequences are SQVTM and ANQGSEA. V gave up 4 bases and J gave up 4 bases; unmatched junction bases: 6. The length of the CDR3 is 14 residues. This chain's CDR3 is CSVVPSGGGETQYF. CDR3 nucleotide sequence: TGCAGCGTTGTCCCTAGCGGGGGCGGAGAGACCCAGTACTTC.

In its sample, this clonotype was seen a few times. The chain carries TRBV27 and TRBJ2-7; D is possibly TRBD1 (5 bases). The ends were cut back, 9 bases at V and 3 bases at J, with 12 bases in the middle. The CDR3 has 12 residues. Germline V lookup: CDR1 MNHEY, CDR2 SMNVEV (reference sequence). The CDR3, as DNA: TGTGCCAGTAGGGGCACCTACTACGAGCAGTACTTC. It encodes CASRGTYYEQYF.

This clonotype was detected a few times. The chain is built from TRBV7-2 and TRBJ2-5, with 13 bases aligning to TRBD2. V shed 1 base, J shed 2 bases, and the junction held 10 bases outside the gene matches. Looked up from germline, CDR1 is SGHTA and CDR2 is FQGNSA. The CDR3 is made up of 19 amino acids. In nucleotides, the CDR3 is TGTGCCAGCAGCTTAGTCCCGAGACTAGCGGGGGGTCCACAAGAGACCCAGTACTTC. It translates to CASSLVPRLAGGPQETQYF. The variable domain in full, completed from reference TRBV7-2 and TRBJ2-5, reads GAGVSQSPSNKVTEKGKDVELRCDPISGHTALYWYRQSLGQGLEFLIYFQGNSAPDKSGLPSDRFSAERTGGSVSTLTIQRTQQEDSAVYLCASSLVPRLAGGPQETQYFGPGTRLLVL.